This T cell receptor (beta chain) is from a study of blood T cell repertoires in COVID-19 (dated by TCRdb to between 2020 and 2021). Broadly, across the study: Collaborator samples came from the United States, Italy and Spain and covered acute and convalescent phases of COVID-19. The prospective study material was composed of cDNA or gDNA derived from T cells, B-cell-depleted T cells, or PBMCs. Subjects who had been exposed to COVID-19, were actively infected with it, or had recovered from it provided the deeply sampled blood TCRbeta repertoires that made up the dataset. The repertoires were released in a freely available public database intended as a resource for research on the immune response to SARS-CoV-2. Samples came from the ongoing ImmuneRACE study (first 160 participants) plus 1,254 subjects from 6 global collaborators. The sample metadata nearly always contained a de-identified subject ID, COVID-19 status, age in years and sex. Where HLA class I and class II types were available, the types were taken from metadata supplied by the sample provider, not from assay-based typing.

Concerning this clone: Its antigen target is currently unknown. No base-level quality is on record; no much larger clone is a single base apart.

Another Seattle source contributed samples from volunteer blood donors who had recovered from COVID-19. Each collaborating institution followed its own protocols to collect whole blood in K2EDTA tubes. Collaborator samples were shipped for TCRbeta analysis as frozen whole blood, isolated PBMCs, or DNA extracted from either sample type. TCRbeta CDR3 regions were amplified from genomic DNA using the immunoSEQ Assay, a bias-controlled multiplex PCR. The published analysis was carried out like this. Nucleated cell counts per sample were estimated from amplification of reference gene primers within the assay. Sequence reads were collapsed and filtered to measure the absolute abundance of every unique TCRbeta CDR3 rearrangement. For each sample, productive Simpson clonality was calculated as the square root of Simpson's diversity index across productive rearrangements. The immuneACCESS repertoire file appears here via TCRdb, limited to in-frame rearrangements. These files lack a portion of the clones; in checked studies, under half of the deficit traces to unresolved V genes, and the cause of the others is not known. V, J and clone size are taken as reported in that table, and D and trimming were inferred from the DNA itself. A total of about 200,000 clones appear in this sample, around 87% of them only once. Roughly 6.2% of the sample is taken by the ten largest.

The germline V gene (reference sequence) gives CDR1 as GTSNPN and CDR2 as SVGIG. The CDR3 measures 14 amino acids from cysteine to phenylalanine. Only CDR3 DNA remains: 42 bases, in frame from the first base. At the junction V is shortened by 1 base and J by 3 bases; bases outside the gene matches: 3. What the study reported, not specific to this receptor: Clinical and demographic metadata were provided uncurated, with the amount varying by source and participant.

Recombination joined TRBV30 with TRBJ1-2, with 9 junctional bases fitting TRBD1. Specimen: peripheral blood. The sequence came from a man aged 60 to 75 who had recovered from COVID-19. CDR3 sequence: CAWSGDRGDYGYTF. The nucleotides read TGTGCCTGGAGTGGTGACAGGGGGGACTATGGCTACACCTTC.